This is a list of T cell receptor beta chains from one sample in a study of chemoradiotherapy in HPV16-positive cancers. Sequenced by immunoSEQ multiplex PCR; TCRdb stores in-frame clones only, minus some. The profile covers about 10,000 clones, with approximately 70% appearing a single time and 11% to 15% taken by the ten largest. Sample acquisition took place from a patient who underwent chemoradiotherapy. These receptor sequences come from a human donor with HPV-associated anogenital cancer. CDR3s include the opening cysteine and the closing phenylalanine or tryptophan. The D gene is left open where the match is weak.

V	J	D	CDR3
TRBV27	TRBJ1-2	-	CASSLPDPYGYTF
TRBV15	TRBJ2-7	TRBD1	CATSNHGTVYEQYF
TRBV4-1	TRBJ2-1	TRBD2	CASSQDSLAGGSYNEQFF
TRBV5-5	TRBJ1-2	-	CASSPGPGYGYTF
TRBV2	TRBJ2-5	-	CASRVGQETQYF
TRBV28	TRBJ1-1	-	CASTSNTEAFF
TRBV25-1	TRBJ1-1	-	CASREGPNTEAFF
TRBV4-3	TRBJ2-3	TRBD2	CASSPSGGGTDTQYF
TRBV5-4	TRBJ2-5	-	CASSGGQQETQYF
TRBV6-5	TRBJ2-7	-	CASRRTADSYEQYF
TRBV5-6	TRBJ2-7	-	CASSFGGGSEQYF
TRBV30	TRBJ2-6	-	CAWRRTALWANVLTF
TRBV5-4	TRBJ2-7	TRBD1	CASSEPGQGTHEQYF
TRBV5-1	TRBJ1-1	TRBD1	CASSSGQVNTEAFF
TRBV18	TRBJ1-2	TRBD1	CASSSAGGKLLANYGYTF
TRBV5-3	TRBJ2-7	TRBD2	CARRGTSGTTSGEQYF
TRBV30	TRBJ2-2	-	CAWSKGAGARELFF
TRBV9	TRBJ2-6	-	CASSPHRVQLNVLTF
TRBV9	TRBJ2-3	-	CASGPNTDTQYF
TRBV18	TRBJ1-6	-	CASSPVLAVYNSPLHF
TRBV21-1	TRBJ1-1	-	CASSLRWTGGAFEAFF
TRBV5-1	TRBJ1-1	-	CASSWAAGSLTEAFF